Here is one T cell receptor (beta chain) with its context. This record belongs to a study of memory CD4+ T cells and cytomegalovirus serostatus. Clones were read by immunoSEQ multiplex PCR, and TCRdb kept only the in-frame ones, dropping some. Among 45,000 to 65,000 clones listed, 82% were seen once. Trimming left V 4 bases short and J 5 bases short, with 13 bases between. The CDR3 extends over 13 amino acids. The V gene's germline CDR1 is SGHRS and CDR2 YFSETQ. The sort gate was single viable CD3+CD4+CD8-CD45RO+ cells for memory CD4+ T cells. This clonotype originated in an adult in good health and CMV-seronegative. The sequenced sample consisted of memory CD4+ T cells from blood. The chain employs TRBV5-1 and TRBJ2-7, with TRBD2 as a possible D gene (6 bases). The DNA for the CDR3 is TGCGCCAGCAGCCCGAGGGACTCTGACGAGCAGTACTTC. This translates into CASSPRDSDEQYF.